This passage covers 18 T cell receptor beta chains from one sample sequenced in a study of T-cell reconstitution after alpha-beta-depleted transplantation in children. Using unique molecular identifiers, the investigators prepared the TCRbeta library. TCRdb re-derived calls from the PCR reads in MiXCR, one entry per CDR3 protein. This table holds about 900,000 distinct CDR3 sequences, about 29% found once. Sequencing used PBMCs, mostly from graft donor cells, obtained 360 days after TCRalphabeta/CD19-depleted stem cell transplant. Receptor source: a boy less than two years old who had a stem cell transplant for SCID, so the T cells may come from the graft donor.

V is TRBV12-3 or TRBV12-4 and J is TRBJ2-7; D is ambiguous. This CDR3 contains 13 residues. Between the trimmed V and J ends, which lost 3 bases and 3 bases, there was a span of 9 bases. CDR3: CASSFVLSYEQYF. CDR3 in DNA: TGTGCCAGCAGTTTTGTGTTGAGCTACGAGCAGTACTTC.

This clonotype was recorded at least ten times. This chain connects TRBV27 to TRBJ2-3; 10 nucleotides line up with TRBD2. V shed 7 bases and J 5 bases; nucleotides not matched to a gene: 12. The CDR3 consists of 16 residues. CDR1 and CDR2 (germline): MNHEY, SMNVEV (reference sequence). This CDR3 is CASTRRSGGAGDTQYF. The CDR3, as DNA: TGTGCCAGCACCCGAAGGAGCGGGGGGGCCGGAGATACGCAGTATTTT.

The rearrangement joins TRBV5-1 to TRBJ2-5; 9 positions match TRBD1. Germline CDR1 reads SGHRS; CDR2 reads YFSETQ. Trimming cost V 7 bases and J 5 bases; bases outside gene matches: 12. This CDR3 has 15 residues. CDR3 DNA: TGCGCCAGCGCCGGGACAGGGAACGCTCAGGAGACCCAGTACTTC. Translation gives CASAGTGNAQETQYF.

J is TRBJ2-3 and V is TRBV7-6; D ambiguous. CDR3 size: 19 residues. CDR1 is SGHVS, CDR2 FNYEAQ, per germline. V lost 3 bases to trimming and J lost 0 bases, with 22 bases between them. The CDR3 DNA reads TGTGCCAGCAGCTTTTTTTCCCCGGCGGATACTTCTAGCACAGATACGCAGTATTTT. Translated: CASSFFSPADTSSTDTQYF.

This clonotype was seen a handful of times. The rearrangement links TRBV28 to TRBJ2-5; a possible D gene is TRBD1 (5 bases). Trimming stripped 3 bases from V and 3 bases from J, with 14 bases between. Germline values: CDR1 MDHEN, CDR2 SYDVKM. The CDR3 contains 15 residues. CDR3 DNA: TGTGCCAGCAGTTTCTGGGGCGGCTTAAAAGAGACCCAGTACTTC. Amino acid sequence: CASSFWGGLKETQYF. Full variable domain (missing parts from reference TRBV28 and TRBJ2-5): DVKVTQSSRYLVKRTGEKVFLECVQDMDHENMFWYRQDPGLGLRLIYFSYDVKMKEKGDIPEGYSVSREKKERFSLILESASTNQTSMYLCASSFWGGLKETQYFGPGTRLLVL.

The chain has TRBV6-4 and TRBJ1-2; possible D gene TRBD1, 6 bases. Germline CDR1 is MRHNA and CDR2 is SNTAGT. V was shortened by 8 bases and J by 0 bases, with 16 bases between the two germline ends. This CDR3 contains 15 residues. Here the CDR3 DNA reads TGTGCCAGCGAACGGGGGGGGCTAGCTAACTATGGCTACACCTTC. Protein sequence: CASERGGLANYGYTF.

The chain couples TRBV27 to TRBJ1-2; 10 nucleotides match TRBD1. The CDR3 has 17 amino acids. Germline loops: CDR1 MNHEY, CDR2 SMNVEV (reference sequence). V shed 6 bases and J 4 bases; nucleotides not matched to a gene: 14. The CDR3 DNA reads TGTGCCAGCAGCCCAAGCCCCCGGGACAGGGGTGGCTATGGCTACACCTTC. This encodes CASSPSPRDRGGYGYTF.

The chain joins TRBV6-5 to TRBJ2-1, with TRBD2 identical over 10 bases. Germline CDR1 MNHEY, CDR2 SVGAGI. J gave up 1 base and V 2 bases, and 8 bases lay outside the gene matches. The CDR3 contains 18 residues. The CDR3 protein is CASSYQAGGHRSYNEQFF. DNA of the CDR3: TGTGCCAGCAGTTACCAAGCGGGGGGGCATCGATCCTACAATGAGCAGTTCTTC.

The J gene is TRBJ2-1, the V gene TRBV5-1; D could derive from TRBD1 or TRBD2 (5 bases each). This CDR3 contains 12 residues. V was pared by 7 bases and J by 9 bases, with 14 bases between. The V gene's germline CDR1 is SGHRS and CDR2 YFSETQ. The CDR3 DNA reads as TGCGCCAGCGGGGGAACAGATAGTGAGCAGTTCTTC. Encoded protein: CASGGTDSEQFF.

This clonotype was seen a handful of times. The chain joins TRBV20-1 to TRBJ1-5; D possibly corresponds to TRBD1 (6 bases). Germline V gene sequence: CDR1 DFQATT, CDR2 SNEGSKA (reference sequence). Deletions cut 6 bases from V and 3 bases from J, with 15 bases between. There are 14 residues in the CDR3. The chain's CDR3 is CSARVPGANQPQHF. The CDR3 bases are TGCAGTGCCCGCGTCCCAGGGGCCAATCAGCCCCAGCATTTT.

V is TRBV10-3 and J is TRBJ2-2; the D is unclear. The germline CDR1 and CDR2 sequences are ENHRY and SYGVKD. V shed 9 bases and J shed 4 bases, with 18 bases lying between them. The CDR3 covers 15 residues. The chain's CDR3 is CAMAARTWSTGELFF. For the CDR3, the DNA is TGTGCCATGGCAGCGAGGACCTGGAGCACCGGGGAGCTGTTTTTT.

Only a few counts were recorded for this clonotype. The rearrangement joins TRBV28 to TRBJ2-1; 8 nucleotides match TRBD1. CDR1 is MDHEN and CDR2 is SYDVKM in the germline V gene. The V and J ends lost 6 bases and 0 bases, in that order; junction bases with no gene match: 16. The CDR3 contains 19 residues. CDR3 DNA sequence: TGTGCCAGCAGCTCTACCAGGGGGCGCATCCTTAGCTCCTACAATGAGCAGTTCTTC. Protein product: CASSSTRGRILSSYNEQFF. Full variable domain (remainder filled in from reference TRBV28 and TRBJ2-1): DVKVTQSSRYLVKRTGEKVFLECVQDMDHENMFWYRQDPGLGLRLIYFSYDVKMKEKGDIPEGYSVSREKKERFSLILESASTNQTSMYLCASSSTRGRILSSYNEQFFGPGTRLTVL.

The J gene is TRBJ1-1, the V gene TRBV7-9; D gene uncertain. Trimming took off 4 bases at V and 4 bases at J, with 13 bases between the two ends. The CDR3 covers 14 residues. The germline V gene has CDR1 SEHNR and CDR2 FQNEAQ (reference sequence). In DNA form, the CDR3 reads TGTGCCAGCAGCTCACCTAGTTGGATCACTGAAGCTTTCTTT. Translation gives CASSSPSWITEAFF.

This clonotype has only a few counts. This chain connects TRBV7-3 to TRBJ2-2; 7 bases match TRBD1. The CDR3 runs to 15 residues. The germline gives CDR1 SGHTA, CDR2 FQGTGA. Trimming took 5 bases from V and 6 from J; bases not matched to a gene: 9. CDR3 in amino acids: CASSPLLGTAGELFF. CDR3 in DNA: TGTGCCAGCAGCCCCCTACTAGGGACAGCCGGGGAGCTGTTTTTT.

There are a few counts of this clonotype. This chain uses TRBV10-3 with TRBJ1-6; D is possibly TRBD1 (6 bases). CDR1 ENHRY and CDR2 SYGVKD come from the germline V gene. V lost 6 bases, J lost 9 bases, and 18 bases lay in between. The CDR3 sequence is 15 residues long. The CDR3 DNA reads as TGTGCCATCAGCAATAGGGACCAGGGGAGTTCACCCCTCCACTTT. It translates to CAISNRDQGSSPLHF.

The gene calls are TRBV12-3 or TRBV12-4 and TRBJ2-3; D perhaps matches TRBD2 (6 bases). The CDR3 sequence is 14 residues long. V was cut by 7 bases and J by 4 bases, with 15 bases left in between. In DNA, the CDR3 is TGTGCCAGCAAGTTGGGGGGAGGCGCAGATACGCAGTATTTT. The encoded protein is CASKLGGGADTQYF.

DNA for the CDR3: TGTGCCAGCAGTCCGTCATACAGGGTTGGGGCCAACGTCCTGACTTTC. It codes for CASSPSYRVGANVLTF. This rearrangement joins TRBV12-3 or TRBV12-4 to TRBJ2-6; a weak D match, TRBD1 (6 bases). The CDR3 sequence is 16 residues long. V was clipped by 5 bases and J by 3 bases, with 14 bases between them.

This clonotype was seen a few times. This chain uses TRBV20-1 with TRBJ2-1; TRBD2 matches 10 bases. CDR1 is DFQATT, CDR2 SNEGSKA, per germline (reference sequence). This CDR3 spans 12 amino acids. V trimming: 5 bases; J trimming: 8 bases; junction bases outside the gene matches: 3. CDR3 region: CSAGLAVDEQFF. The CDR3 DNA is TGCAGTGCTGGACTAGCGGTCGATGAGCAGTTCTTC.